The clone carrying this T cell receptor (beta chain) was observed a handful of times. Its target is unknown. The source of the sample is a study of blood T cells in healthy people across ages. Isolation per sample recovered at least 6 million PBMCs. Study-level results: Researchers said unsorted PBMCs prevented a conclusive naive versus antigen-experienced comparison.

Primers used in a second PCR of about 6 to 11 cycles were a sample-barcoded 5' primer and a J-beta primer mix. One entry per CDR3 protein results from TCRdb running MiXCR on the 5' RACE reads. The table shows roughly 1,000,000 distinct CDR3 sequences, with less than 25% occurring only once. CDR1 KGHDR and CDR2 SFDVKD come from the germline V gene. The CDR3 totals 16 residues. The sample was also linked to a second study, of T cells of mothers and their children. This second study says: The entire RNA extract went into cDNA synthesis at about 1.4 ug per 15 ul. No clones detected were persistent microchimeric T cell clones.

Sequencing was carried out using blood. The chain has TRBV24-1 and TRBJ2-5; maybe TRBD1 (6 bases). The last part of the DNA fits TRBJ2-7 better; the J call may be wrong. The clonotype was recovered from a girl aged 2 to 9 in good health. CDR3 DNA sequence: TGTGCCACCAGTGACAACCCGACAGGTCCGACCTACGAGCAGTACTTC. Protein sequence: CATSDNPTGPTYEQYF.